The source of this T cell receptor (beta chain) is a study of T cells in Graves' hyperthyroidism and ophthalmopathy (dated by TCRdb to between 2018 and 2021). General notes on the study: Peripheral blood was collected at initial diagnosis, before any treatment. Following sampling, methimazole starting at 30 mg daily was given to hyperthyroidism patients, and high-dose intravenous methylprednisolone was given to ophthalmopathy patients. The paper describes TCR Vbeta CDR3 sequencing of about 140 peripheral blood samples, made up of roughly 45 ophthalmopathy patients, 70 to 75 hyperthyroidism patients and 17 progressor patients. TCR V-J signatures able to tell the groups apart were searched for in a discovery cohort of 90 to 100 patients, of whom 40 to 45 had Graves' ophthalmopathy and around 58 had stable Graves' hyperthyroidism. Prospective prediction of ophthalmopathy was tested in an independent validation cohort of 18 to 20 hyperthyroidism patients and 17 patients who later progressed to ophthalmopathy. The 100 discovery patients were randomly split 7:3 into training and test sets. In addition, the study compared T-cell repertoires in thyroid tissue and in blood from roughly six Graves' hyperthyroidism patients.

In the ophthalmopathy patients, disease was moderately to severely active, with a Clinical Activity Score of 3 or more, a NOSPECS grade of 4 or more, and a duration of less than 3 months. Exclusion was applied to patients with uncontrolled infections, other autoimmune diseases, pregnancy or lactation. Diagnoses were established on the basis of clinical symptoms, serum thyroxine and TRAb, thyroid ultrasound, and orbital computed tomography. Ficoll-Paque density gradient centrifugation was used to isolate PBMCs from around 10 ml of fresh peripheral blood. Trizol reagent was used to extract total RNA, and RNA quality was then checked on an Agilent 2100 Bioanalyzer. The TCR beta CDR3 regions were amplified from the RNA transcripts. A first-round RT-PCR of the TCR CDR3 used the HTBI primer set with the Qiagen OneStep RT-PCR kit. A second multiplex PCR round built the libraries, followed by size selection and purification. Libraries were sequenced paired-end with 100 bp reads on an Illumina HiSeq2000. The original pipeline was this. SOAPnuke was used to process the raw data, throwing out any read that contained adapters or uncalled bases, had a mean Phred below 15, or lacked an exact constant-primer or identifier match. COPE v1.2.5 was used to merge high-quality paired reads, and clonotypes were defined as unique nucleotide sequences. MiTCR v1.1 was used to align clonotypes to the IMGT TRBV, TRBD and TRBJ reference segments. The analysis was restricted to V-J combinations with a frequency above 0.0001, which together covered 99% to 99.2% of the repertoires. A TCS score was defined as the ratio between F50 (clonal expansion) and ExV (chaos), using BLOSUM62-based TCRdist between CDR3 peptides within each V-J. Welch's t-statistics and random forest reduced 500 to 550 V-J features to 13, which were used in a naive Bayes classifier (R e1071). TCRdb handled the public reads itself, with Q25 trimming in fastp and clone calling in MiXCR, and kept productive beta chains. Rows are unified per CDR3 protein, each entry keeping the most common DNA and genes. The authors' filters were not applied to this entry. The sample data list a few hundred thousand distinct CDR3 sequences, and around 19% of these were observed just once. Under 45% of the sample goes to the ten largest clones.

Ends trimmed: V by 0 bases, J by 7 bases; bases unmatched to a gene: 3. The germline V gene gives CDR1 as SGHRS and CDR2 as YFSETQ. From its cysteine to its phenylalanine, the CDR3 spans 15 amino acids. Just the 45-base CDR3 DNA is kept, in frame starting at base 1. This clonotype was counted many times. Its antigen target is currently unknown. No much larger clonotype is one base removed from it; base qualities were not supplied. Here is what the overall study found, with its caveats: During validation, the model predicted progression to ophthalmopathy a median of about 6.3 months ahead of onset, with 70.59% sensitivity and under 85% specificity. A 13 V-J signature model separated ophthalmopathy from stable hyperthyroidism, with about 90% sensitivity and roughly 81% specificity in cross-validation and 80%/75% in testing. No statistical method was used to set the sample size in advance, and investigators knew the group allocation. Most expanded thyroid clonotypes (frequency above 0.001) were also detected in blood, suggesting blood repertoires may reflect thyroid immune responses.

This TCR was sampled from a man aged 50 to 59 with Graves' ophthalmopathy. The receptor chain draws on TRBV5-1 and TRBJ2-3, and 12 junctional nucleotides match TRBD2. The sequenced sample was blood. Here is the DNA: TGCGCCAGCAGCTTGGAGACTAGCGGGAGTTATACGCAGTATTTT. Translated, this gives CASSLETSGSYTQYF.